The 9 T cell receptor beta chains below were found in one sample sequenced in a study of cytomegalovirus exposure and HLA in healthy donors. The PCR employed 60 Vbeta primers together with 13 Jbeta primers. Method: immunoSEQ multiplex PCR; TCRdb's copy keeps in-frame clones and lacks some. The table includes about 190,000 clones, 85% detected once. Sequencing was done on a sample of PBMCs. These receptors were taken from a boy aged 2 to 9 in good health and CMV-seronegative.

CDR3 region: CASRESGTSYTGELFF. The CDR3 DNA follows: TGTGCCAGTAGAGAATCCGGGACAAGTTACACCGGGGAGCTGTTTTTT. The V gene is TRBV19, the J gene TRBJ2-2, with D possibly being TRBD1 (6 bases). From germline, CDR1 is LNHDA and CDR2 SQIVND (reference sequence). The CDR3 contains 16 residues. Trimming pared 6 bases from V and 3 bases from J, leaving 17 bases between.

Notes on this clone: A junction end diverges from the germline sequence, so it may reflect a read error. The chain has TRBV7-7 and TRBJ2-7, with 11 positions matching TRBD1. Germline V lookup: CDR1 SSHAT, CDR2 FNYEAQ (reference sequence). The CDR3 spans 13 residues. For the CDR3, the DNA is TGTGCTAGCAGCAGGGACAGGGGGTACGAGCAGTACTTC. Translation gives CASSRDRGYEQYF.

The chain joins TRBV18 to TRBJ2-7; possibly TRBD2 for D (5 bases). The ends were cut back, 1 base at V and 0 bases at J, with 7 bases in the middle. Germline V gene data show CDR1 as KGHSH and CDR2 as LQKENI. This CDR3 has 14 residues. The CDR3 loop is CASSPLANSYEQYF. The CDR3 DNA is TGTGCCAGCTCACCACTAGCGAACTCCTACGAGCAGTACTTC. Combining the CDR3 with reference TRBV18 and TRBJ2-7 gives the whole variable domain NAGVMQNPRHLVRRRGQEARLRCSPMKGHSHVYWYRQLPEEGLKFMVYLQKENIIDESGMPKERFSAEFPKEGPSILRIQQVVRGDSAAYFCASSPLANSYEQYFGPGTRLTVT.

This clone came up once. The V gene is TRBV6-1, the J gene TRBJ2-2; D might be TRBD2 (6 bases). Germline-derived CDR1 and CDR2 are MNHNS and SASEGT. The V end lost 6 bases, the J end lost 1 base, and 9 bases lay between the germline ends. This CDR3 contains 14 residues. CDR3: CASRRDWNTGELFF. Here the CDR3 DNA reads TGTGCCAGCAGGCGGGACTGGAACACCGGGGAGCTGTTTTTT.

In this sample, this clone turned up once. The J gene is TRBJ1-2, the V gene TRBV7-2, with D possibly matching TRBD1 (5 bases). Trimming took 5 bases from V and 3 from J, leaving 13 bases between them. There are 14 residues in the CDR3. Germline values: CDR1 SGHTA, CDR2 FQGNSA. The CDR3 bases are TGTGCCAGCAGCCCGGAACAGGCCGACTATGGCTACACCTTC. Encoded protein: CASSPEQADYGYTF. Variable domain in full (rest from reference TRBV7-2 and TRBJ1-2): GAGVSQSPSNKVTEKGKDVELRCDPISGHTALYWYRQSLGQGLEFLIYFQGNSAPDKSGLPSDRFSAERTGGSVSTLTIQRTQQEDSAVYLCASSPEQADYGYTFGSGTRLTVV.

This clone was observed a single time. The chain has TRBV19 and TRBJ2-3; no definite D call. V lost 10 bases and J 0 bases, leaving 14 bases between the germline ends. This CDR3 contains 14 residues. From germline, CDR1 is LNHDA and CDR2 SQIVND (reference sequence). The DNA of the CDR3 is TGTGCCACCCTTAAAGAGAAAAGCACAGATACGCAGTATTTT. This sequence encodes CATLKEKSTDTQYF.

The V gene is TRBV5-4, the J gene TRBJ2-3; 12 bases line up with TRBD2. This CDR3 has 16 residues. Per the germline V gene, CDR1 is SGHNT and CDR2 is YYREEE (reference sequence). After removal of 4 bases from V and 8 bases from J, the junction contained 11 bases not matched to a gene. In nucleotides, the CDR3 is TGTGCCAGCAGCCGGGGGCTAGCGGGGGGGCCCTCTACGCAGTATTTT. Encoded protein: CASSRGLAGGPSTQYF. Full variable domain (remainder filled in from reference TRBV5-4 and TRBJ2-3): ETGVTQSPTHLIKTRGQQVTLRCSSQSGHNTVSWYQQALGQGPQFIFQYYREEENGRGNFPPRFSGLQFPNYSSELNVNALELDDSALYLCASSRGLAGGPSTQYFGPGTRLTVL.

The chain uses TRBV2 and TRBJ2-1, with TRBD2 matching 7 bases. V dropped 11 bases and J dropped 9; count of bases not matched to a gene: 16. Per germline, CDR1 SNHLY and CDR2 FYNNEI. The CDR3 contains 14 residues. The CDR3 coding sequence is TGTGCCTCACGGGGGGACTCGGTCTCGGGTGAGCAGTTCTTC. It codes for CASRGDSVSGEQFF.

The chain couples TRBV10-2 to TRBJ2-4; D remains unclear. From germline, CDR1 is WSHSY and CDR2 SAAADI. The ends were cut back, 5 bases at V and 0 bases at J, with 17 bases in the middle. The CDR3 loop spans 17 amino acids. DNA of the CDR3: TGCGCCAGCAGTACAAACCTAGACGTCCTAGCCAAAAACATTCAGTACTTC. Its protein is CASSTNLDVLAKNIQYF.